This is a list of T cell receptor beta chains from one sample in a study of tumor-infiltrating lymphocytes in localized non-small cell lung cancer. TCRdb keeps only in-frame clones here, not all; method: immunoSEQ multiplex PCR. The top ten clones hold roughly 2% of a sample with 25,000 to 35,000 clones, over 75% of them seen once. Sequenced sample: lung tumor tissue. These receptors were obtained from a human donor with non-small cell lung cancer. CDR3s include the opening cysteine and the closing phenylalanine or tryptophan. Each record gives: clone size, J gene, V gene, D gene, CDR3 protein, CDR3 DNA. A D gene is named only where the DNA matches it firmly. Not every row has a clone size; where given, it reads once, few, many or a size class.

-,TRBJ2-3,TRBV7-2,TRBD2,CASTVSGGAHLF,TGTGCCAGCACCGTTAGCGGGGGGGCCCACCTTTTT
-,TRBJ2-7,TRBV5-6,-,CASKANGLYEQYF,TGTGCCAGCAAGGCGAATGGGCTGTACGAGCAGTACTTC
-,TRBJ2-3,TRBV10-3,TRBD2,CATQGGLASDTQYF,TGTGCCACCCAGGGGGGACTAGCATCAGATACGCAGTATTTT
-,TRBJ1-1,TRBV7-9,-,CASSLWGLGTEAFF,TGTGCCAGCAGCTTATGGGGGCTTGGCACTGAAGCTTTCTTT
-,TRBJ2-2,TRBV2,-,CASSVLGVTGELFF,TGTGCCAGCAGTGTCTTGGGGGTCACCGGGGAGCTGTTTTTT
-,TRBJ2-1,TRBV19,TRBD2,CASSKGLAGINEQFF,TGTGCCAGTAGTAAAGGACTAGCGGGGATCAATGAGCAGTTCTTC
-,TRBJ1-2,TRBV20-1,TRBD1,CSALQGYGYTF,TGCAGTGCTCTACAGGGGTATGGCTACACCTTC
-,TRBJ2-7,TRBV27,-,CASRGLPYEQYF,TGTGCCAGCAGGGGATTGCCCTACGAGCAGTACTTC
-,TRBJ1-1,TRBV7-2,-,CASSAMGETEAFF,TGTGCCAGCAGCGCGATGGGGGAAACTGAAGCTTTCTTT
-,TRBJ1-6,TRBV7-8,TRBD1,CASSQDRGGNSPLHF,TGTGCCAGCAGCCAGGACAGGGGCGGGAATTCACCCCTCCACTTT
-,TRBJ1-5,TRBV27,TRBD1,CASSLTGGEKPQHF,TGTGCCAGCAGTTTGACAGGGGGCGAGAAGCCCCAGCATTTT
-,TRBJ1-1,TRBV2,-,CANRFDRNTEAFF,TGTGCCAACAGATTTGACAGGAACACTGAAGCTTTCTTT
-,TRBJ1-1,TRBV7-2,-,CASSSTRDTEAFF,TGTGCCAGCAGCTCTACCAGGGACACTGAAGCTTTCTTT
-,TRBJ2-5,TRBV18,-,CASSPSGAFQETQYF,TGTGCCAGCTCACCGTCAGGGGCCTTTCAAGAGACCCAGTACTTC
-,TRBJ1-5,TRBV7-2,-,CASSLASNQPQHF,TGTGCCAGCAGCTTAGCTTCTAACCAGCCCCAGCATTTT
-,TRBJ2-7,TRBV6-1,-,CASSAAFPTYEQYF,TGTGCCAGCAGTGCGGCTTTCCCTACCTACGAGCAGTACTTC
few,TRBJ2-1,TRBV5-6,TRBD2,CASSLVGLAGYNEQFF,TGTGCCAGCAGCTTGGTCGGACTAGCGGGCTACAATGAGCAGTTCTTC
few,TRBJ1-5,TRBV30,-,CAWSSGRYSNQPQHF,TGTGCCTGGAGTTCCGGGAGATATAGCAATCAGCCCCAGCATTTT
once,TRBJ1-2,TRBV18,-,CASSPRVRGSNYGYTF,TGTGCCAGCTCACCACGGGTAAGAGGGTCTAACTATGGCTACACCTTC
-,TRBJ1-4,TRBV29-1,-,CSVGGLANEKLFF,TGCAGCGTTGGGGGGTTGGCTAATGAAAAACTGTTTTTT
-,TRBJ1-4,TRBV15,TRBD1,CATSRSRGAVTNEKLFF,TGTGCCACCAGCAGATCCAGGGGGGCAGTAACTAATGAAAAACTGTTTTTT
few,TRBJ2-7,TRBV7-9,-,CASSLGQSAHEQYF,TGTGCCAGCAGCTTAGGGCAGTCTGCCCACGAGCAGTACTTC
-,TRBJ2-7,TRBV19,-,CARREGHYEQYF,TGCGCCCGCAGAGAGGGTCACTACGAGCAGTACTTC
-,TRBJ1-5,TRBV30,TRBD1,CAWSPQGNQPQHF,TGTGCCTGGAGTCCACAGGGGAATCAGCCCCAGCATTTT
-,TRBJ2-7,TRBV15,-,CATEATGLLYF,TGTGCCACCGAGGCTACAGGGCTCCTGTACTTC
-,TRBJ1-5,TRBV5-6,-,CASSFFTGINQPQHF,TGTGCCAGCAGCTTCTTTACAGGGATCAATCAGCCCCAGCATTTT